Shown below are 21 T cell receptor beta chains from a single sample sequenced in a study of regulatory T cells in long-lasting Graves disease. The TCR beta library used iRepertoire HTBI primers with Arm-PCR amplification of CDR3. Using its own MiXCR run on the multiplex PCR reads, TCRdb lists one record per CDR3 protein. The profile shows a few hundred thousand distinct CDR3 sequences, roughly 24% of them singletons. Noted time point: persistent/refractory GD, antithyroid drugs over 5 years with positive TRAb. RNA from PBMCs was the source of the TCR library. Specimen: peripheral blood mononuclear cells (PBMCs), collected when the disease was refractory, from a patient treated with antithyroid drugs. The receptors were sampled from a woman between 40 and 55 years old with Graves disease.

The chain joins TRBV2 to TRBJ2-5; TRBD2 is a possible D gene (6 bases). Germline-derived CDR1 and CDR2 are SNHLY and FYNNEI. V dropped 8 bases and J dropped 5 bases, with 15 bases sitting between them. CDR3 length: 13 amino acids. The CDR3 here is CASATSQAETQYF. The CDR3 coding sequence is TGTGCCAGCGCCACTAGCCAGGCGGAGACCCAGTACTTC.

This clonotype was found a few times. The V call is TRBV6-2 or TRBV6-3, the J call TRBJ2-4; 7 bases are shared with TRBD2. The CDR3 is made up of 17 amino acids. After removal of 0 bases from V and 8 bases from J, the junction contained 13 bases not matched to a gene. Germline CDR1 and CDR2: MNHEY and SVGEGT. The CDR3 nucleotides read TGTGCCAGCAGTTACTCCGCTAGCGCGGGAGATCGGGACATTCAGTACTTC. This translates into CASSYSASAGDRDIQYF.

The chain combines TRBV20-1 with TRBJ2-7; no reliable D call. V lost 3 bases to trimming and J lost 5 bases, with 11 bases between them. CDR3 length: 12 amino acids. Germline CDR1 reads DFQATT; CDR2 reads SNEGSKA (reference sequence). The DNA of the CDR3 is TGCAGTGCTAGCCGAATTTCCCACGAGCAGTACTTC. As protein: CSASRISHEQYF.

As regards this clonotype: With a much larger clone just one base away, this may be a read error. The V gene is TRBV13, the J gene TRBJ2-5; TRBD2 agrees at 7 bases. The V gene's germline CDR1 is PRHDT and CDR2 FYEKMQ (reference sequence). This CDR3 spans 14 amino acids. The DNA for the CDR3 is TGTGCCAACAGCTCGCATGGGGGGGAAGAGACCCAGTACTTC. Its translation: CANSSHGGEETQYF.

In this sample, this clonotype turned up many times. V gene TRBV2 combines with J gene TRBJ2-2, with TRBD2 identical over 9 bases. CDR1 is SNHLY, CDR2 FYNNEI, per germline. The CDR3 totals 15 residues. Trimming removed 3 bases from V and 9 bases from J; junction bases left unmatched: 8. This CDR3 reads CASSEGGRALRELFF. The CDR3 DNA reads TGTGCCAGCAGTGAGGGCGGGAGGGCCCTCCGGGAGCTGTTTTTT.

V gene TRBV19 combines with J gene TRBJ1-1; weak D call: TRBD1 (5 bases). Deletions cut 5 bases from V and 6 bases from J, with 16 bases between. Germline CDR1 and CDR2: LNHDA and SQIVND (reference sequence). The CDR3 spans 14 residues. CDR3 loop: CASSFAGRGSEAFF. The CDR3 DNA follows: TGTGCCAGTAGTTTCGCAGGGAGAGGCTCTGAAGCTTTCTTT.

Worth noting for this clonotype: Since a much larger clone is just one base distant, this may be a read error. The chain couples TRBV3-1 to TRBJ2-5; 9 bases align to TRBD2. The CDR3 consists of 15 residues. V lost 1 base to trimming and J lost 6 bases; unmatched junction nucleotides: 6. CDR1 and CDR2 (germline): LGHDT, YNNKEL (reference sequence). The CDR3 protein is CASSQVGGRVKTQYF. CDR3 bases: TGTGCCAGCAGCCAAGTAGGCGGGAGGGTAAAGACCCAGTACTTC.

This clonotype was observed at least ten times. The chain employs TRBV28 and TRBJ2-7; 8 bases are a match to TRBD1. This CDR3 has 12 amino acids. Looked up from germline, CDR1 is MDHEN and CDR2 is SYDVKM. V trimming: 7 bases; J trimming: 5 bases; junction bases outside the gene matches: 4. The CDR3 DNA is TGTGCCAGCAACCAGGGGGCACACGAGCAGTACTTC. Protein product: CASNQGAHEQYF.

In this sample, this clonotype turned up a few times. The V gene is TRBV30, the J gene TRBJ2-7; no reliable D call. CDR1 and CDR2 from the germline V gene are GTSNPN and SVGIG (reference sequence). Trimming pared 2 bases from V and 7 bases from J, leaving 9 bases between. CDR3 length equals 11 residues. The CDR3 sequence is CAWSFTPEQYF. DNA for the CDR3: TGTGCCTGGAGTTTCACACCAGAGCAGTACTTC.

This clonotype was observed a handful of times. The rearrangement links TRBV9 to TRBJ1-1; D ambiguous. The CDR3 is made up of 14 amino acids. V lost 0 bases and J lost 1, with 7 bases in between. Germline V lookup: CDR1 SGDLS, CDR2 YYNGEE. The CDR3 loop is CASSVGYGNTEAFF. The CDR3 DNA reads as TGTGCCAGCAGCGTAGGTTACGGGAACACTGAAGCTTTCTTT.

Comment on this clonotype: Since a much larger clone is just one base distant, this may be a read error. This chain joins TRBV27 and TRBJ2-7; 9 bases map to TRBD2. The CDR3 runs to 17 residues. V was clipped by 0 bases and J by 2 bases; unmatched bases: 8. Germline V CDR1 and CDR2: MNHEY, SMNVEV (reference sequence). Written as DNA, the CDR3 is TGTGCCAGCAGTTTATCGGGTTGGGCTAGCGGGACCTACGAGCAGTACTTC. Translation gives CASSLSGWASGTYEQYF.

This clonotype was recorded many times. The CDR3 DNA is TGTGCCAGCAGATCCATACGGTACGGGAGGAGGAGTCAAGAGACCCAGTACTTC. Protein: CASRSIRYGRRSQETQYF. The rearrangement uses TRBV28 and TRBJ2-5; 7 bases are a match to TRBD2. The CDR3 length is 18 residues. The germline V gene has CDR1 MDHEN and CDR2 SYDVKM. With V trimmed by 6 bases and J by 2 bases, 18 bases remained unmatched.

This clonotype was observed at least ten times. The rearrangement links TRBV5-1 to TRBJ1-4; D ambiguous. The ends were cut back, 0 bases at V and 0 bases at J, with 3 bases in the middle. CDR3 size: 14 residues. The germline gives CDR1 SGHRS, CDR2 YFSETQ. CDR3 DNA: TGCGCCAGCAGCTTGGACACAACTAATGAAAAACTGTTTTTT. It translates to CASSLDTTNEKLFF.

There are a few counts of this clonotype. This sequence joins TRBV6-1 and TRBJ1-5; tentative D call: TRBD1 (6 bases). The germline gives CDR1 MNHNS, CDR2 SASEGT. The CDR3 loop spans 16 amino acids. With 6 bases removed from V and 6 bases from J, the gap between germline ends came to 21 bases. This CDR3 is CASRQGSLGFGQPQHF. The CDR3 DNA reads as TGTGCCAGCAGACAGGGTTCGCTCGGGTTTGGTCAGCCCCAGCATTTT.

With regard to this clonotype: This may be a read error, as it is one base from a much larger clone. This chain links TRBV7-9 with TRBJ2-7; tentative D call: TRBD2 (5 bases). There are 14 residues in the CDR3. Trimming left V 11 bases short and J 3 bases short, with 20 bases between. Germline CDR1 is SEHNR and CDR2 is FQNEAQ (reference sequence). In DNA form, the CDR3 reads TGTGCCGCCATGAGGATCGGGGAGCACTACGAGCAGTACTTC. This gives the protein CAAMRIGEHYEQYF.

This clonotype was counted ten times or more. V usage is TRBV6-1 and J usage is TRBJ1-2; TRBD1 aligns across 10 bases. V shed 6 bases and J 2 bases; nucleotides not matched to a gene: 6. CDR1 and CDR2 from the germline V gene are MNHNS and SASEGT. The CDR3 has 15 residues. DNA of the CDR3: TGTGCCAGCAGGAGGGACAGGGGTTCGAACTATGGCTACACCTTC. This encodes CASRRDRGSNYGYTF.

This clonotype has only a few counts. The chain links TRBV19 to TRBJ1-2, with a possible D match to TRBD1 (5 bases). V was pared by 1 base and J by 7 bases, with 19 bases between. In germline, CDR1 is LNHDA, CDR2 SQIVND (reference sequence). The CDR3 is 16 amino acids. For the CDR3, the DNA is TGTGCCAGTAGTATAGTCGGTACAGGAAAGACCGGTGGCTACACCTTC. Translation: CASSIVGTGKTGGYTF.

On this clonotype: A much larger clone differs from this one at a single base, so this may be a read error. The chain has TRBV7-8 and TRBJ2-7; tentatively, D is TRBD1 (5 bases). V lost 1 base to trimming and J lost 6 bases, with 10 bases between them. The CDR3 length is 13 residues. Germline CDR1 SGHVS, CDR2 FQNEAQ. CDR3 protein: CASSLVGQCEQYF. The DNA of the CDR3 is TGTGCCAGCAGCTTAGTCGGACAATGCGAGCAGTACTTC.

V is TRBV11-2 and J is TRBJ2-7; 7 bases are a match to TRBD2. The length of the CDR3 is 14 residues. J was trimmed by 3 bases and V by 5 bases; bases with no gene match: 7. The germline V gene encodes CDR1 SGHAT and CDR2 FQNNGV. CDR3 protein: CASSVTSSFYEQYF. In nucleotides, the CDR3 is TGTGCCAGCAGCGTGACTAGCAGTTTCTACGAGCAGTACTTC.

The chain carries TRBV12-3 or TRBV12-4 and TRBJ2-6; no firm D call. V was shortened by 8 bases and J by 6 bases, with 17 bases between the two germline ends. This CDR3 spans 15 amino acids. CDR3 in amino acids: CASPTVPSEANVLTF. The DNA for the CDR3 is TGTGCCAGCCCTACGGTCCCTTCGGAGGCCAACGTCCTGACTTTC.

The chain couples TRBV20-1 to TRBJ1-5; 10 nucleotides align to TRBD1. The CDR3 sequence is 16 residues long. J was trimmed by 4 bases and V by 1 base; bases with no gene match: 7. From germline, CDR1 is DFQATT and CDR2 SNEGSKA (reference sequence). Written as DNA, the CDR3 is TGCAGTGCTAGAGTGGCCGGGACAGGGGTAAATCAGCCCCAGCATTTT. It is translated as CSARVAGTGVNQPQHF.